The entry below describes one TCR beta chain. Its antigen is not known. This specimen comes from a study of cytomegalovirus exposure and HLA in healthy donors. This PCR relied on a set of 60 Vbeta primers and 13 Jbeta primers. This table comes from immunoSEQ multiplex PCR, and its TCRdb copy is limited to in-frame clones, with some not included. Altogether about 130,000 clones are present, around 78% being singletons, with the ten largest covering approximately 1.7%. Whole-study findings and limits: For most TCR beta V segments, an earlier analysis put the productive rate at about 90% or about 30% of the time. For presence/absence analyses, sequencing depth was assumed to be roughly uniform across donors. Analysis performed later showed TCR beta chains linked to HLA being more clonally expanded than equally common others.

This CDR3 has 14 amino acids. V lost 6 bases and J lost 1, with 10 bases in between. Germline V gene data show CDR1 as SGHRS and CDR2 as YFSETQ. The specimen sequenced was PBMCs. This receptor was obtained from a woman aged 45-60 years in good health and CMV-seronegative. V and J are TRBV5-1 and TRBJ2-2; weak D call: TRBD2 (5 bases). The CDR3 coding sequence is TGCGCCAGCAACCCGGCGGGGAACACCGGGGAGCTGTTTTTT. Its protein product is CASNPAGNTGELFF.